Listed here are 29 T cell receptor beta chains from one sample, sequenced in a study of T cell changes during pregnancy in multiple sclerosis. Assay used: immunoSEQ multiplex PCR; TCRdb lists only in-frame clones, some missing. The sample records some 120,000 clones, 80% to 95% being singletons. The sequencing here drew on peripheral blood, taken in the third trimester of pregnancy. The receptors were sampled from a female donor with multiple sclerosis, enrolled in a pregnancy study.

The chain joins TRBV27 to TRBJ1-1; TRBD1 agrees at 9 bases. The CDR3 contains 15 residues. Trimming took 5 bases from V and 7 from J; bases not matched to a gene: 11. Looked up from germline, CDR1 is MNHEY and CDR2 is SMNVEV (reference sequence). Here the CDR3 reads CASSAGTGYTNEAFF. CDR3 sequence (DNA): TGTGCCAGCAGTGCCGGGACAGGGTATACTAATGAAGCTTTCTTT.

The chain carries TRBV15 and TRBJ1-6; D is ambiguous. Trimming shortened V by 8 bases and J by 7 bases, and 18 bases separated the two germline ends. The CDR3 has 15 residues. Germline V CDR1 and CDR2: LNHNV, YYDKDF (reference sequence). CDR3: CATQVQKAGNSPLHF. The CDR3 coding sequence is TGTGCCACCCAAGTCCAGAAGGCGGGGAATTCACCCCTCCACTTT.

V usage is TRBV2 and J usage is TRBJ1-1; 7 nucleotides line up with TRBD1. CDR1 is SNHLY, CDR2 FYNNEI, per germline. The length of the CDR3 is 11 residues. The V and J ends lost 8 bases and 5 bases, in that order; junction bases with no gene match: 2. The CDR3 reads CASDRETEAFF. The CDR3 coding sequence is TGTGCCAGCGACAGGGAGACTGAAGCTTTCTTT.

DNA of the CDR3: TGTGCCTGGAGTCAACGGGTGGTCCCAGATACGCAGTATTTT. It specifies CAWSQRVVPDTQYF. This chain uses TRBV30 with TRBJ2-3; D remains ambiguous. V gave up 2 bases and J gave up 4 bases, with 13 bases separating them. The CDR3 consists of 14 residues. Germline assignment: CDR1 GTSNPN and CDR2 SVGIG (reference sequence).

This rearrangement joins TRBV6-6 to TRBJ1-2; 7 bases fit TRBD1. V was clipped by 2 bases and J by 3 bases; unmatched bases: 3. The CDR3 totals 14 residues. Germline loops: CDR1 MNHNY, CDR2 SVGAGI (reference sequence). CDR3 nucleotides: TGTGCCAGCAGTTACCTCGACAGGGACTATGGCTACACCTTC. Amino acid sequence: CASSYLDRDYGYTF.

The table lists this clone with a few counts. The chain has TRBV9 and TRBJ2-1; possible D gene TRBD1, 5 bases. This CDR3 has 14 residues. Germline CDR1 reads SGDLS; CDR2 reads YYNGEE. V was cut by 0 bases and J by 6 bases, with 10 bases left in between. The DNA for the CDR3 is TGTGCCAGCAGCGTAGGAGACAGTTTCAATGAGCAGTTCTTC. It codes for CASSVGDSFNEQFF.

The CDR3 bases are TGTGCCTGGAGTCCTGGGACTTCCCAAGAGACCCAGTACTTC. Translation: CAWSPGTSQETQYF. This chain connects TRBV30 to TRBJ2-5, with D maybe TRBD2 (6 bases). With 2 bases removed from V and 1 base from J, the gap between germline ends came to 11 bases. This CDR3 region has 14 residues. CDR1 and CDR2 from the germline V gene are GTSNPN and SVGIG (reference sequence).

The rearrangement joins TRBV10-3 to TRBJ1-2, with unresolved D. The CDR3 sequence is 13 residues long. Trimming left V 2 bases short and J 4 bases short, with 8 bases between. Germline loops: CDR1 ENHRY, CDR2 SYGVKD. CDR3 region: CAISEVGPYGYTF. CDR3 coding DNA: TGTGCCATCAGTGAGGTCGGTCCCTATGGCTACACCTTC.

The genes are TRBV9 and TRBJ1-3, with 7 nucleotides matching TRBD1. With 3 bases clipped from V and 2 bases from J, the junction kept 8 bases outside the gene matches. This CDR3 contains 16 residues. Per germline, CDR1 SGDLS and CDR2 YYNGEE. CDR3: CASSAPGDRTGNTIYF. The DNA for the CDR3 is TGTGCCAGCAGCGCTCCGGGGGACAGAACTGGAAACACCATATATTTT.

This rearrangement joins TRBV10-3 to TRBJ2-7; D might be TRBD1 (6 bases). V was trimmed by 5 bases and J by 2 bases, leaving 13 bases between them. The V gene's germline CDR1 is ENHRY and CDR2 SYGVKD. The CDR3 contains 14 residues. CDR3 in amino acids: CAISRQVTPYEQYF. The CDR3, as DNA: TGTGCCATCAGTAGACAGGTTACTCCCTACGAGCAGTACTTC.

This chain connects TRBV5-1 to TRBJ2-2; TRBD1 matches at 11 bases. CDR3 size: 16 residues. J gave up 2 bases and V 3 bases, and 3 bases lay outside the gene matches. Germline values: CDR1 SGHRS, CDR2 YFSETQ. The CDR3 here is CASSSGTGGNTGELFF. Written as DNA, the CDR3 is TGCGCCAGCAGCTCGGGGACAGGGGGTAACACCGGGGAGCTGTTTTTT.

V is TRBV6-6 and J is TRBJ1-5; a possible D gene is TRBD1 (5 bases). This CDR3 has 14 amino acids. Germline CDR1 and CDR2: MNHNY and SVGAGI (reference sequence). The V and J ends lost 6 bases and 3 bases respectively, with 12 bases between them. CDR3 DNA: TGTGCCAGCAGCTCCGACAGACCCAATCAGCCCCAGCATTTT. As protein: CASSSDRPNQPQHF.

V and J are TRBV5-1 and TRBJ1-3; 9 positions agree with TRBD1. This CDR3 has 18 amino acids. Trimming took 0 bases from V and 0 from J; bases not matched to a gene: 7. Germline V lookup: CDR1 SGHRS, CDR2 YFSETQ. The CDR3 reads CASSLEGQGPSSGNTIYF. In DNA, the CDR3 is TGCGCCAGCAGCTTGGAGGGACAGGGTCCTAGCTCTGGAAACACCATATATTTT.

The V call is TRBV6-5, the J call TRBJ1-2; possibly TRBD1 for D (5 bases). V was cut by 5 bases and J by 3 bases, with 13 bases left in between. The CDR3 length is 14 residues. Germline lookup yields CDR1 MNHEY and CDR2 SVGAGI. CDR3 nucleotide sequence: TGTGCCAGCAGTATTACCACAGGAGACTATGGCTACACCTTC. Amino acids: CASSITTGDYGYTF.

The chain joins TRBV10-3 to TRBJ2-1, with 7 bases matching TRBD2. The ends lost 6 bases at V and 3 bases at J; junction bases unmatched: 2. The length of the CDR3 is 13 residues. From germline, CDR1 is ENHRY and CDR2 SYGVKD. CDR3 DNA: TGTGCCATCAGGGCGGGAGACTACAATGAGCAGTTCTTC. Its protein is CAIRAGDYNEQFF.

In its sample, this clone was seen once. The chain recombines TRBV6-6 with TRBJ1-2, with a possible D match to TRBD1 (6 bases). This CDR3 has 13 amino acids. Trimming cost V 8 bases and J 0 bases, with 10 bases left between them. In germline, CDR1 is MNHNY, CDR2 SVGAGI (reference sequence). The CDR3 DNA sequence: TGTGCCAGCTGCAGACAGGCTAACTATGGCTACACCTTC. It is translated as CASCRQANYGYTF.

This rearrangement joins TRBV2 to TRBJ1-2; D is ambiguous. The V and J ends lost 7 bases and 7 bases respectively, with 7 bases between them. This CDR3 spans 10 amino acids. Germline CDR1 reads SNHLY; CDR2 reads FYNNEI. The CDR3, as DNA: TGTGCCAGCAATCAGCGTGGCTACACCTTC. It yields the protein CASNQRGYTF.

The CDR3 nucleotides read TGTGCCAGCAGCTTGGGACAGGGGGCCTTTGAAAAACTGTTTTTT. This translates into CASSLGQGAFEKLFF. The chain is built from TRBV11-2 and TRBJ1-4; 12 bases match TRBD1. The CDR3 has 15 amino acids. The germline CDR1 and CDR2 sequences are SGHAT and FQNNGV. Germline trimming cut 3 bases from V and 7 bases from J; bases unmatched to any gene: 3.

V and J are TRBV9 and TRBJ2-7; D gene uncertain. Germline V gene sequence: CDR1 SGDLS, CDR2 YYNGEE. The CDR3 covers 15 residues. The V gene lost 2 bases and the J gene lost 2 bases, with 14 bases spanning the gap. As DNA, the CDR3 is TGTGCCAGCAGCGTTGGATCAGCGAAAACCTACGAGCAGTACTTC. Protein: CASSVGSAKTYEQYF.

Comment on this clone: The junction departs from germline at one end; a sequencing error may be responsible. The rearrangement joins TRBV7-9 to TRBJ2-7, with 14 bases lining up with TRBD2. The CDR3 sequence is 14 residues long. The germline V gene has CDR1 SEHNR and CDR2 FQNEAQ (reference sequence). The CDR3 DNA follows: TGTGCCAGCAGCTTGACTAGCGGGAGGGAGACGGCGGACTTC. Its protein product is CASSLTSGRETADF.

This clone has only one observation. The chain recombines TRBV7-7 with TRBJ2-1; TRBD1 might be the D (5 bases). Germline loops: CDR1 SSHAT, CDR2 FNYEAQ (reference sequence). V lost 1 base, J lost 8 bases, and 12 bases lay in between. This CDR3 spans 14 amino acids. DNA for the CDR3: TGTGCCAGCAGCTTAGAGGGATGGGGCGATGAGCAGTTCTTC. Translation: CASSLEGWGDEQFF. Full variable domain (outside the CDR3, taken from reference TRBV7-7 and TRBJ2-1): GAGVSQSPRYKVTKRGQDVTLRCDPISSHATLYWYQQALGQGPEFLTYFNYEAQPDKSGLPSDRFSAERPEGSISTLTIQRTEQRDSAMYRCASSLEGWGDEQFFGPGTRLTVL.

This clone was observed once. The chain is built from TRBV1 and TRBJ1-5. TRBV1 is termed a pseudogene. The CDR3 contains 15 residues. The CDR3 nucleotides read TGCACCAGCCCGGGGGGGTCGGGGAGCAATCAGCCCCAGCATTTT. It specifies CTSPGGSGSNQPQHF.

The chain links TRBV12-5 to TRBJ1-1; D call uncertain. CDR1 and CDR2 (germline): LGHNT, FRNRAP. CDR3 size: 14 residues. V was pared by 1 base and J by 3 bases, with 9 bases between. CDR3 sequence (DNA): TGTGCTAGTGGTTTGGAAATCGGAGACACTGAAGCTTTCTTT. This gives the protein CASGLEIGDTEAFF.

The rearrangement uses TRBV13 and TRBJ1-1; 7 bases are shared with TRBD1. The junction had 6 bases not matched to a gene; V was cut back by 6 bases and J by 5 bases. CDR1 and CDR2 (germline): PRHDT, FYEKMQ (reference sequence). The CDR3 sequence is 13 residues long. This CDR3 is CASSPQGRTEAFF. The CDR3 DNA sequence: TGTGCCAGCAGTCCACAGGGGAGGACTGAAGCTTTCTTT.

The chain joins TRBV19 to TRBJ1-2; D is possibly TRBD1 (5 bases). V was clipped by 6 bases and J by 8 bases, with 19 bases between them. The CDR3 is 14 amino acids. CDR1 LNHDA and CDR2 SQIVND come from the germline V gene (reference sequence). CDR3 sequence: CASRNMGRDGGYTF. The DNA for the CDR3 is TGTGCCAGTAGAAACATGGGCAGGGATGGGGGCTACACCTTC.

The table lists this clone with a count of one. This chain's CDR3 is CASSTDSPYEQYF. CDR3 bases: TGTGCCAGCAGCACAGACAGTCCCTACGAGCAGTACTTC. The genes are TRBV7-9 and TRBJ2-7; a possible D gene is TRBD1 (5 bases). Between the trimmed V and J ends, which lost 5 bases and 2 bases, there was a span of 10 bases. This CDR3 spans 13 amino acids. Germline values: CDR1 SEHNR, CDR2 FQNEAQ (reference sequence).

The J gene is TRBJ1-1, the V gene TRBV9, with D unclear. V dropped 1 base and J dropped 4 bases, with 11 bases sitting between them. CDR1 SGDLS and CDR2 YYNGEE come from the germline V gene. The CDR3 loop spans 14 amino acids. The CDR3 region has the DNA TGTGCCAGCAGCGTAAGGCAGGTTCCCACTGAAGCTTTCTTT. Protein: CASSVRQVPTEAFF.

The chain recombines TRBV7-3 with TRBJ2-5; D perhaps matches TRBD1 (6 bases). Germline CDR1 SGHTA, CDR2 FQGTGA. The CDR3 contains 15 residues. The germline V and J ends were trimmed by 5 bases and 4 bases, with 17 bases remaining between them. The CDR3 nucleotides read TGTGCCAGCAGCCAAACAGGTGGGGGCAGAGAGACCCAGTACTTC. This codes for CASSQTGGGRETQYF.

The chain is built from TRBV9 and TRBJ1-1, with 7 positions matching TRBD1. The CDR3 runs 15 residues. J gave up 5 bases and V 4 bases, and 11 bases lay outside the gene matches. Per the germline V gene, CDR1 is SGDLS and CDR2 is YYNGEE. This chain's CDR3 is CASSPLGAGGTEAFF. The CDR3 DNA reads TGTGCCAGCAGCCCACTGGGTGCAGGGGGTACTGAAGCTTTCTTT.